These T cell receptor beta chains were read from a single sample in a study of graft-versus-host responses after intestinal transplantation. Data came from immunoSEQ multiplex PCR; TCRdb stores just in-frame clones and leaves some out. The sample contains about 100,000 clones, about 90% of which appear only once. Which antigens these TCRs recognize remains unknown. The starting material was unstimulated CD4+ T cells sorted from spleen or lymph node cells, obtained before transplant. These receptors all stem from a human donor who was the organ donor for an intestinal transplant. Each CDR3 is given without its conserved first and last residue.

v_gene,CDR3aa
TRBV5-1,ASSRTGTGVDEQY
TRBV5-1,ASTLFGRGPFYEQY
TRBV28,ASSPGQGWEKLF
TRBV6-6,ASSLDETVNEKLF
TRBV7-2,ASSLGQRQENIQY
TRBV19,ASSMSSGIADTQY
TRBV28,ASSTRVDYGYT
TRBV7-6,ASSSGGGTSTDTQY
TRBV7-9,ASSRYDGTAYGYT
TRBV6-1,ASSGQGASTEAF
TRBV7-2,ASSLASVGARGEQF
TRBV28,ASLGTLEAF
TRBV19,ASSRIEGRGTGATGYT
TRBV19,ASSIILPGGADTEAF
TRBV6-1,ASSEALQGVYGYT
TRBV19,ASRRQMYSTDTQY
TRBV28,ASGSLRESGEKLF
TRBV7-9,ASSSRARNTGELF
TRBV9,ASSVDGGYTEAF
TRBV5-8,ASSFMRGVNEKLF
TRBV5-6,ASSLMPTAGVETQY
TRBV5-6,ASSFPPGELF
TRBV21-1,ASSTPGPSSDSPLH
TRBV19,ASREGAGVGNQPQH
TRBV29-1,SAGGGPPYNEQF
TRBV2,ASSEDRGDYNEQF
TRBV5-1,ASSYDTNTEAF
TRBV6-1,ASSETPDPTYEQY
TRBV29-1,SVVGQTYEQY